The rows below give T cell receptor beta chains drawn from one sample of a study of cytomegalovirus exposure and HLA in healthy donors. The protocol was immunoSEQ multiplex PCR, while the TCRdb copy is restricted to in-frame clones and leaves out a portion. The listing contains 130,000 or so clones. Material for sequencing was PBMCs. The receptors derive from a woman between 18 and 29 years old in good health and CMV-seronegative. Both conserved end residues are part of each CDR3. The D gene is left open where the match is weak.

v_call	d_call	j_call	cdr3_nt	cdr3_aa
TRBV7-2	TRBD2	TRBJ2-2	TGTGCCAGCAGCTTAAGGGTCACTAGCGGTCACACCGGGGAGCTGTTTTTT	CASSLRVTSGHTGELFF
TRBV5-4	NA	TRBJ2-3	TGTGCCAGCAGAACAGGACAGCGGACAGATACGCAGTATTTT	CASRTGQRTDTQYF
TRBV18	TRBD2	TRBJ2-1	TGTGCCAGCTCACCAGGGCTAGCGGGAGACTACAATGAGCAGTTCTTC	CASSPGLAGDYNEQFF
TRBV6-1	TRBD1	TRBJ2-1	TGTGCCAGCAGTGGTCGGACAGGCTCCTACAATGAGCAGTTCTTC	CASSGRTGSYNEQFF
TRBV6-6	NA	TRBJ2-3	TGTGCCAGCAGTTACTCGCGGATGGAGAACACAGATACGCAGTATTTT	CASSYSRMENTDTQYF
TRBV7-2	TRBD1	TRBJ1-5	TGTGCCAGCAGCTTCACAGGGGTCAATCAGCCCCAGCATTTT	CASSFTGVNQPQHF
TRBV19	TRBD2	TRBJ2-1	TGTGCCAGTACCCGGACTAGCGGGGGCTACAATGAGCAGTTCTTC	CASTRTSGGYNEQFF
TRBV5-1	TRBD2	TRBJ2-2	TGCGCCAGCAGCGCCGGGACTAGCGGGTGGACCGGGGAGCTGTTTTTT	CASSAGTSGWTGELFF
TRBV9	TRBD2	TRBJ2-1	TGTGCCAGCAGCCCCCAGGGGACTAGCGGGAGATTCAATGAGCAGTTCTTC	CASSPQGTSGRFNEQFF
TRBV14	NA	TRBJ2-5	TGTGCCAGCAGCCAAGAGCCGCAGCAAGAGACCCAGTACTTC	CASSQEPQQETQYF
TRBV10-1	NA	TRBJ2-1	TGCGCCAGCAGCTTCCAGGGTGGAAAGCAGTTCTTC	CASSFQGGKQFF
TRBV9	TRBD2	TRBJ2-5	TGTGCCAGCAGCCTCAATAGCGGGAGGCAGGGAGAGACCCAGTACTTC	CASSLNSGRQGETQYF
TRBV6-4	NA	TRBJ1-5	TGTGCCAGCAGTCGGGAGCTATCTCAGGGGCCCCAGCATTTT	CASSRELSQGPQHF
TRBV19	TRBD2	TRBJ2-1	TGTGCCAGTAGCCAGCCGGGACTAGCGGGAGTCACCTACAATGAGCAGTTCTTC	CASSQPGLAGVTYNEQFF
TRBV25-1	TRBD1	TRBJ2-1	TGTGCCAGCAGTGAAAGGCCGGGACAGGGGAAGGACAATGAGCAGTTCTTC	CASSERPGQGKDNEQFF
TRBV18	TRBD2	TRBJ2-1	TGTGCCAGCTCACTCGGGACTAGCGGGTTAAATGAGCAGTTCTTC	CASSLGTSGLNEQFF
TRBV7-3	TRBD2	TRBJ2-1	TGTGCCAGCAGCGCGGGACTAGGGAGCTACAATGAGCAGTTCTTC	CASSAGLGSYNEQFF
TRBV7-9	TRBD2	TRBJ2-1	TGTGCCAGCACCCCCACGGGAGGACAAGACTCCTACAATGAGCAGTTCTTC	CASTPTGGQDSYNEQFF
TRBV9	TRBD1	TRBJ2-1	TGTGCCAGCAGCGTAGCTGCGAGAGGACAGGGGATCGATGAGCAGTTCTTC	CASSVAARGQGIDEQFF
TRBV7-9	TRBD1	TRBJ1-2	TGTGCCAGCAGCTTACCTGACAGGGGGCTAGGGGATGGCTACACCTTC	CASSLPDRGLGDGYTF
TRBV4-1	TRBD2	TRBJ2-5	TGCGCCAGCAGCCTGACTAGCGGGAGTGAGACCCAGTACTTC	CASSLTSGSETQYF
TRBV19	NA	TRBJ1-5	TGTGCCAGTAGTATTGGCGGGGTTAGCAATCAGCCCCAGCATTTT	CASSIGGVSNQPQHF
TRBV7-8	NA	TRBJ2-5	TGTGCCAGCAGCCGTCGCAGGGGATCCCAAGAGACCCCGTACTTC	CASSRRRGSQETPYF
TRBV9	NA	TRBJ2-3	TGTGCCAGCAGCGCCCTCACGCGGCCACCAGATACGCAGTATTTT	CASSALTRPPDTQYF
TRBV5-8	NA	TRBJ1-4	TGTGCCAGCAGCGGACTTCGGGCTGTTGTGGGATATGAAAAACTGTTTTTT	CASSGLRAVVGYEKLFF
TRBV19	TRBD2	TRBJ2-1	TGTGCCAGCGCGACTAGCGGTCCCTACAATGAGCAGTTCTTC	CASATSGPYNEQFF
TRBV6-1	TRBD1	TRBJ1-1	TGTGCCAGCAGGGCTACAGGGGCCGCCACTGAAGCTTTCTTT	CASRATGAATEAFF
TRBV28	NA	TRBJ2-5	TGTGCCACCGATACGGGAACAGAGACCCAGTACTTC	CATDTGTETQYF
TRBV5-1	NA	TRBJ2-5	TGCGCCAGCAGCACGGAGCTCCAAGAGACCCAGTACTTC	CASSTELQETQYF
TRBV19	NA	TRBJ2-2	TGTGCCAGTAGAGGAGTGAACACCGGGGAGCTGTTTTTT	CASRGVNTGELFF